The T cell receptor beta chain described here comes from a study of blood T cell repertoires in COVID-19. Across the study: The study drew acute and convalescent COVID-19 samples from the United States, Italy and Spain. PBMCs, B-cell-depleted T cells, or T cells were the source of the cDNA or gDNA that made up the material.

Trimming stripped 5 bases from V and 3 bases from J, with 15 bases between. CDR1 and CDR2 (germline): SGHRS, YFSETQ. The CDR3 sequence is 15 residues long. In the original processing: Quantification of nucleated cells was approximated via reference gene primer amplification. Only in-frame clones appear in the TCRdb table, and some are missing; sequencing was by immunoSEQ multiplex PCR. The V and J calls and clone size were taken over from that table, and D and trimming were inferred from the DNA. The top ten clones hold 9.5% to 15% of a sample with roughly 190,000 clones, around 85% of them seen once.

The clonotype was recovered from a woman between 50 and 59 years old with acute or convalescent COVID-19. Sequenced sample: peripheral blood. The chain combines TRBV5-1 with TRBJ1-5, with D perhaps matching TRBD1 (6 bases). The CDR3 protein is CASRPGTSNNQPQHF. CDR3 coding DNA: TGCGCCAGCAGGCCCGGGACAAGCAACAATCAGCCCCAGCATTTT.